This TCR beta chain emerged from a study of OX40 agonist ivuxolimab in advanced cancers. The count of this clone is one. Repertoires were generated with immunoSEQ multiplex PCR, while TCRdb's copy carries only in-frame clones and drops some. The sample consists of about 73,000 clones, 92% of them appearing once. This TCR was recovered from an adult with an advanced solid tumor such as melanoma, head and neck, liver or kidney cancer. The sample in question was CD4+ or CD8+ T cells sorted from blood, obtained in a trial of the OX40 agonist ivuxolimab.

Written as DNA, the CDR3 is TGTGCCAGCAGTTTCGGGGCAGGGGAGACAGATACGCAGTATTTT. Protein: CASSFGAGETDTQYF. The chain links TRBV27 to TRBJ2-3, with a tentative D call TRBD1 (6 bases). This CDR3 has 15 residues. V was trimmed by 3 bases and J by 3 bases, leaving 13 bases between them. Germline lookup yields CDR1 MNHEY and CDR2 SMNVEV (reference sequence).